The 6 T cell receptor beta chains listed next were all sequenced from one sample in a study of T cells in Graves' hyperthyroidism and ophthalmopathy. Using RNA transcripts as the source, TCR beta CDR3 regions were amplified. The HTBI primer set served for first-round RT-PCR of the TCR CDR3. MiXCR, run by TCRdb on the multiplex PCR reads, gives a single entry per CDR3 protein. The repertoire includes some 370,000 distinct CDR3 sequences, 17% of them detected once, and around a third sits in the top ten. Specimen: blood. These receptors originate from a woman aged 25 to 39 with Graves' hyperthyroidism that later progressed to Graves' ophthalmopathy.

This clonotype appeared a few times. The chain links TRBV6-1 to TRBJ1-5; unclear D gene. The CDR3 runs to 12 residues. The V end was cut by 6 bases, the J end by 6 bases, with 9 bases between. The germline V gene has CDR1 MNHNS and CDR2 SASEGT. As DNA, the CDR3 is TGTGCCAGCAGCTATGACACTCAGCCCCAGCATTTT. Its protein is CASSYDTQPQHF.

The chain employs TRBV9 and TRBJ1-4; D unresolved. CDR1 and CDR2 (germline): SGDLS, YYNGEE. V was pared by 5 bases and J by 2 bases, with 13 bases between. This CDR3 has 15 amino acids. CDR3 loop: CASRKTPGTNEKLFF. The DNA for the CDR3 is TGTGCCAGCAGGAAGACCCCCGGGACTAATGAAAAACTGTTTTTT. Looking up the rest from reference TRBV9 and TRBJ1-4 gives the full variable domain: DSGVTQTPKHLITATGQRVTLRCSPRSGDLSVYWYQQSLDQGLQFLIQYYNGEERAKGNILERFSAQQFPDLHSELNLSSLELGDSALYFCASRKTPGTNEKLFFGSGTQLSVL.

The chain employs TRBV12-3 or TRBV12-4 and TRBJ2-1; D perhaps matches TRBD2 (5 bases). The CDR3 spans 16 residues. Trimming pared 5 bases from V and 2 bases from J, leaving 16 bases between. CDR3 nucleotide sequence: TGTGCCAGCAGTCCCCCCGGCTTCGGGGCCTACAATGAGCAGTTCTTC. Amino acids: CASSPPGFGAYNEQFF.

The chain uses TRBV19 and TRBJ2-5; D is ambiguous. V was trimmed by 3 bases and J by 10 bases, leaving 12 bases between them. CDR1 is LNHDA and CDR2 is SQIVND in the germline V gene (reference sequence). The CDR3 loop spans 12 amino acids. The CDR3 region is CASSIPGFSQYF. DNA for the CDR3: TGTGCCAGTAGTATTCCGGGTTTTAGCCAGTACTTC.

This clonotype showed up just a few times. Possible read error: a much larger clone is one base away. The gene calls are TRBV5-5 and TRBJ2-1; D remains unclear. Germline CDR1 is SGHKS and CDR2 is YYEKEE (reference sequence). This CDR3 has 11 residues. The CDR3: CASSYNNEQLF. The CDR3 DNA sequence: TGTGCCAGCAGCTACAACAATGAGCAGCTCTTC.

The rearrangement uses TRBV7-9 and TRBJ2-1; 7 bases are shared with TRBD1. Looked up from germline, CDR1 is SEHNR and CDR2 is FQNEAQ (reference sequence). With V trimmed by 7 bases and J by 5 bases, 8 bases remained unmatched. The length of the CDR3 is 14 residues. The CDR3 protein is CASTTGTAHNEQFF. CDR3 nucleotide sequence: TGTGCCAGCACGACCGGGACAGCCCACAATGAGCAGTTCTTC.